This is a list of T cell receptor beta chains from one sample in a study of yellow fever vaccine responses in identical twins. Each CDR3 protein gets one entry after TCRdb re-called the RT-PCR reads with MiXCR. Found here are about 20,000 distinct CDR3 sequences, around three quarters of them singletons; the top ten hold 2.5%. This specimen was T cells from blood (PBMCs), unsorted or a sorted subset (not recorded which), taken before or after yellow fever vaccination (not recorded which). All receptors come from a woman between 18 and 29 years old who received the yellow fever vaccine. The CDR3 runs from the conserved cysteine through the conserved F or W. A D gene is named only where the DNA matches it firmly. A row's size may be missing; if present it is once, few, many or a size class.

j_gene	v_gene	d_gene	abundance	CDR3nt	CDR3aa
TRBJ1-2	TRBV18	.	.	TGTGCCAGCTCACCACGTGGCCAGGAGCTCTATGGCTACACCTTC	CASSPRGQELYGYTF
TRBJ2-1	TRBV20-1	.	.	TGCAGTGTTACCGGGAGTGTATCCGTGTTGAGCTCCTACAATGAGCAGTTCTTC	CSVTGSVSVLSSYNEQFF
TRBJ2-5	TRBV21-1	.	once	TGTGCCAGCAGCAAGGGACAGCCTCAAGAGACCCAGTACTTC	CASSKGQPQETQYF
TRBJ2-1	TRBV13	.	few	TGTGCCAGCAGCTTAGTTTCTAGCCCCTACAATGAGCAGTTCTTC	CASSLVSSPYNEQFF
TRBJ2-6	TRBV7-3	.	.	TGTGCCAGCAGCTTAACCGGGGCTGGGGCCAACGTCCTGACTTTC	CASSLTGAGANVLTF
TRBJ1-2	TRBV13	.	.	TGTGCCAGCAGCTTAGTTACCGGGACACCGTCAGGCTACACCTTC	CASSLVTGTPSGYTF
TRBJ2-1	TRBV5-1	TRBD1	.	TGCGCCAGCAGCTTGGTTACAGGGGGCGATGAGCAGTTCTTC	CASSLVTGGDEQFF
TRBJ2-1	TRBV3-1	.	once	TGTGCCAGCAGCCAAGACCCGAGGATCTCCTACAATGAGCAGTTCTTC	CASSQDPRISYNEQFF
TRBJ2-1	TRBV11-3	.	.	TGTGCCAGCAGCCCCCGCTCCTACAATGAGCAGTTCTTC	CASSPRSYNEQFF
TRBJ2-1	TRBV10-1	TRBD1	.	TGCGCCAGCGCCAGCGGGACAGGGCGGAATGAGCAGTTCTTC	CASASGTGRNEQFF
TRBJ1-2	TRBV6-1	.	.	TGTGCCAGCAGTACCAGCTACAGGGTAATCAACTATGGCTACACCTTC	CASSTSYRVINYGYTF
TRBJ2-5	TRBV7-9	.	few	TGTGCCAGCAGCTCCATATTTCAAGAGACCCAGTACTTC	CASSSIFQETQYF
TRBJ2-2	TRBV6-1	.	.	TGTGCCAGCAGAGGTCCCGGAAACACCGGGGAGCTGTTTTTT	CASRGPGNTGELFF
TRBJ2-6	TRBV7-9	.	.	TGTGCCAGCAGCTTCGGAGGGCCCTCTGGGGCCAACGTCCTGACTTTC	CASSFGGPSGANVLTF
TRBJ1-2	TRBV2	.	.	TGTGCCAGCAGGCCCGGACGGAGCCCGACTAACTATGGCTACACCTTC	CASRPGRSPTNYGYTF
TRBJ2-1	TRBV4-2	.	.	TGTGCCAGCAGCGAAGACGTCAGGTCCTACAATGAGCAGTTCTTC	CASSEDVRSYNEQFF
TRBJ2-1	TRBV4-3	.	few	TGCGCCAGCAGCCATGGCTATGAGCAGTTCTTC	CASSHGYEQFF
TRBJ1-1	TRBV5-5	.	.	TGTGCCAGCAGCTTGGAGTGGGCACTGAACACTGAAGCTTTCTTT	CASSLEWALNTEAFF